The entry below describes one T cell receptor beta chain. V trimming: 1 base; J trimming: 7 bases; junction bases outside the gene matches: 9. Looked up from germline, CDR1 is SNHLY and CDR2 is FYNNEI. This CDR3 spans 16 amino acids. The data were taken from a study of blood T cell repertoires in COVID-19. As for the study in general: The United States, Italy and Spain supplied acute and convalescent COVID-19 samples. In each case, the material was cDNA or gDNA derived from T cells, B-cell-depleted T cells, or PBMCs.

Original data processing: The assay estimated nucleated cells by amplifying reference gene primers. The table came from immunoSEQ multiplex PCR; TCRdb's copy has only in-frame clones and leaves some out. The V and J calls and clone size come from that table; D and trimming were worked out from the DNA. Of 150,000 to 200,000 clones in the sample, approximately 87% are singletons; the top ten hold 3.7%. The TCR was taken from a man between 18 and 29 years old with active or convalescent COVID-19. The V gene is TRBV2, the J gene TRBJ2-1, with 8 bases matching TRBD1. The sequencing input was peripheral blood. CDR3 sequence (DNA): TGTGCCAGCAGTGAAGGCGGTTGGCAGGGGGCAAATGAGCAGTTCTTC. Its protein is CASSEGGWQGANEQFF. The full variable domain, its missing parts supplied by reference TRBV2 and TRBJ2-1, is EPEVTQTPSHQVTQMGQEVILRCVPISNHLYFYWYRQILGQKVEFLVSFYNNEISEKSEIFDDQFSVERPDGSNFTLKIRSTKLEDSAMYFCASSEGGWQGANEQFFGPGTRLTVL.